The 10 T cell receptor beta chains reported below all come from one sample, sequenced in a study of blood T cell repertoires in COVID-19. The assay was immunoSEQ multiplex PCR, and TCRdb's table has in-frame clones only and misses some. The top ten clones hold 4% to 5.5% of a sample with 80,000 or so clones, 80% of them seen once. Sequenced: peripheral blood. All receptors come from a woman aged 65 to 85 with acute or convalescent COVID-19.

This chain uses TRBV7-9 with TRBJ1-1; D unresolved. The CDR3 totals 12 residues. CDR1 is SEHNR, CDR2 FQNEAQ, per germline (reference sequence). The V gene lost 5 bases and the J gene lost 5 bases, with 9 bases spanning the gap. Here the CDR3 reads CASSSLRTEAFF. Here the CDR3 DNA reads TGTGCCAGCAGCAGCTTGAGGACTGAAGCTTTCTTT.

The chain uses TRBV15 and TRBJ1-5; D is possibly TRBD1 (6 bases). Germline V gives CDR1 LNHNV, CDR2 YYDKDF (reference sequence). The germline V and J ends were trimmed by 8 bases and 7 bases, with 24 bases remaining between them. The CDR3 spans 16 residues. The CDR3 reads CATSAGHLQGGQPQHF. The CDR3, as DNA: TGTGCCACCTCCGCCGGTCACTTACAGGGCGGACAGCCCCAGCATTTT.

J is TRBJ2-3 and V is TRBV7-2, with TRBD2 matching over 15 bases. J lost 3 bases, V lost 5 bases, and 12 bases had no gene match. The CDR3 totals 19 residues. Looked up from germline, CDR1 is SGHTA and CDR2 is FQGNSA. CDR3 in DNA: TGTGCCAGCAGCCCAACCGGACTAGCGGGGGGGATCGGGACAGATACGCAGTATTTT. It is translated as CASSPTGLAGGIGTDTQYF.

This clone showed up just a few times. The chain combines TRBV18 with TRBJ1-2; 7 nucleotides align to TRBD1. Germline CDR1 KGHSH, CDR2 LQKENI. This CDR3 has 13 amino acids. The V gene end was trimmed by 4 bases and the J gene end by 6 bases; junction bases not matched to a gene: 5. The CDR3 region is CASSRQGGNGYTF. The CDR3 bases are TGTGCCAGCTCACGACAGGGTGGGAATGGCTACACCTTC. The full variable domain, with the rest looked up from reference TRBV18 and TRBJ1-2, is NAGVMQNPRHLVRRRGQEARLRCSPMKGHSHVYWYRQLPEEGLKFMVYLQKENIIDESGMPKERFSAEFPKEGPSILRIQQVVRGDSAAYFCASSRQGGNGYTFGSGTRLTVV.

The gene calls are TRBV9 and TRBJ1-2, with a tentative D call TRBD1 (5 bases). Between the trimmed V and J ends, which lost 2 bases and 5 bases, there was a span of 13 bases. The CDR3 spans 14 residues. Germline V gene lookup returns CDR1 SGDLS and CDR2 YYNGEE. Here the CDR3 reads CASSVSGLRYGYTF. CDR3 sequence (DNA): TGTGCCAGCAGCGTTTCAGGGTTAAGATATGGCTACACCTTC.

V usage is TRBV6-2 or TRBV6-3 and J usage is TRBJ1-5; 7 positions match TRBD1. The CDR3 totals 17 residues. Trimming took 2 bases from V and 2 from J; bases not matched to a gene: 9. Germline V lookup: CDR1 MNHEY, CDR2 SVGEGT. CDR3 region: CASSYPEGASGNQPQHF. As DNA, the CDR3 is TGTGCCAGCAGTTACCCTGAGGGGGCCTCGGGCAATCAGCCCCAGCATTTT.

The V call is TRBV3-1 (or the pseudogene TRBV3-2), the J call TRBJ2-2; D call uncertain. CDR1 is LGHDT and CDR2 is YNNKEL in the germline V gene (reference sequence). The CDR3 runs 14 residues. Deletions cut 5 bases from V and 1 base from J, with 8 bases between. The CDR3 protein is CASSYTVNTGELFF. The CDR3 region has the DNA TGTGCCAGCAGCTATACAGTGAACACCGGGGAGCTGTTTTTT.

This clone was observed a few times. The chain joins TRBV2 to TRBJ1-5; maybe TRBD1 (6 bases). The germline gives CDR1 SNHLY, CDR2 FYNNEI. There are 14 residues in the CDR3. Trimming pared 3 bases from V and 5 bases from J, leaving 11 bases between. This CDR3 is CASSDAGDYQPQHF. The DNA of the CDR3 is TGTGCCAGCAGTGATGCAGGGGATTATCAGCCCCAGCATTTT.

The chain couples TRBV2 to TRBJ1-2; TRBD1 aligns across 7 bases. In germline, CDR1 is SNHLY, CDR2 FYNNEI. After removal of 7 bases from V and 8 bases from J, the junction contained 7 bases not matched to a gene. This CDR3 is 12 amino acids long. The CDR3 coding sequence is TGTGCCAGCAATCCGACAGGGTGGGGCTACACCTTC. Translation: CASNPTGWGYTF.

This clone was seen once. This rearrangement joins TRBV7-2 to TRBJ2-3; 10 positions agree with TRBD2. V was clipped by 5 bases and J by 4 bases; unmatched bases: 6. The CDR3 runs to 15 residues. CDR1 is SGHTA, CDR2 FQGNSA, per germline. CDR3 nucleotide sequence: TGTGCCAGCAGCCTTAGCGGGGGGTACGCAGATACGCAGTATTTT. Its translation: CASSLSGGYADTQYF.